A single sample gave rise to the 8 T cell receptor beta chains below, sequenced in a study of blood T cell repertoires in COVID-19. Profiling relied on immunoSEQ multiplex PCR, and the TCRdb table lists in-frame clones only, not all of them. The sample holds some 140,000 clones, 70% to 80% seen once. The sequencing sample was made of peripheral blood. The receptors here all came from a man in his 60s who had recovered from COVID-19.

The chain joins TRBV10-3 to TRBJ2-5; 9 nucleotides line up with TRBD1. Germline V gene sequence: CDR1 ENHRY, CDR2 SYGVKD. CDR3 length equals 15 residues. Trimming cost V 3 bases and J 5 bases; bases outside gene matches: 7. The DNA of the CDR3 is TGTGCCATCAGTGAAGGAACAGGGGGCGCGGAGACCCAGTACTTC. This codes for CAISEGTGGAETQYF.

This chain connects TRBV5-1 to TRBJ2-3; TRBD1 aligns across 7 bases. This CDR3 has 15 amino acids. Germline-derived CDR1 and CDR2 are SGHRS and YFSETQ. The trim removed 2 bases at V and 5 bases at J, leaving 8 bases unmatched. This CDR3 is CASSLQGSGKDTQYF. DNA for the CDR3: TGCGCCAGCAGCTTACAGGGGTCGGGGAAAGATACGCAGTATTTT.

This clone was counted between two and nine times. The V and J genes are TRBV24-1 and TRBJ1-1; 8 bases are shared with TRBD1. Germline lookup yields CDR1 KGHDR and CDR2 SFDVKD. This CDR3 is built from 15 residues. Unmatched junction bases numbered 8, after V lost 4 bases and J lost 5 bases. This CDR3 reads CATSEHRQGRTEAFF. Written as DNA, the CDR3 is TGTGCCACCAGTGAACACCGACAGGGGCGGACTGAAGCTTTCTTT.

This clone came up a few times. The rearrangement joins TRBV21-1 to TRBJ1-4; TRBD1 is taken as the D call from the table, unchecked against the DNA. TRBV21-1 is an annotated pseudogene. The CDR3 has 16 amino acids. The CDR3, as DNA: TGTGCCAGCAGCAAAGAGGGGAGACAGGGTGGCGAAAAACTGTTTTTT. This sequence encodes CASSKEGRQGGEKLFF.

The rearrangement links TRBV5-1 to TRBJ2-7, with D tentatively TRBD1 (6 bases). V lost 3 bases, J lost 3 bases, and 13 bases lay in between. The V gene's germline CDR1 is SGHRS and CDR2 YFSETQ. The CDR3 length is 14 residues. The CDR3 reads CASSSTGHNYEQYF. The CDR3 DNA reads TGCGCCAGCAGCTCGACGGGACACAACTACGAGCAGTACTTC.

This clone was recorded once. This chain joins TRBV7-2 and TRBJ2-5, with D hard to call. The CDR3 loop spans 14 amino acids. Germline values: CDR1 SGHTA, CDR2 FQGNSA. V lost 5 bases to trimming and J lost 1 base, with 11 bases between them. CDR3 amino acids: CASSGGWSQETQYF. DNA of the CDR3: TGTGCCAGCAGCGGCGGATGGAGCCAAGAGACCCAGTACTTC.

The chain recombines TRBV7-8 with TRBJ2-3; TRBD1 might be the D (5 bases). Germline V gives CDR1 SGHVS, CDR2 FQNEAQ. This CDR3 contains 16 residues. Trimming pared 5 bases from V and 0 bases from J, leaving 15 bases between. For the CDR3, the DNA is TGTGCCAGCAGCAAGAGACAGTTCTCTAGCACAGATACGCAGTATTTT. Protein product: CASSKRQFSSTDTQYF.

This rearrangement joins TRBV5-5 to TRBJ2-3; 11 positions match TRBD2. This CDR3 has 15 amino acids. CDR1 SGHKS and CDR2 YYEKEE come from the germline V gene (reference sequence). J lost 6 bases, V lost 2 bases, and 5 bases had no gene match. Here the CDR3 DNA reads TGTGCCAGCAGCTTTTTTAGCGGGGGGGCGGATACGCAGTATTTT. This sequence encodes CASSFFSGGADTQYF.